The entry that follows covers one T cell receptor beta chain sequence. The record originates from a study of blood T cell repertoires in COVID-19. The germline V and J ends were trimmed by 0 bases and 2 bases, with 8 bases remaining between them. Germline assignment: CDR1 GTSNPN and CDR2 SVGIG (reference sequence). This CDR3 has 14 amino acids. In the original processing: Reference gene primer amplification yielded estimated nucleated cell counts. The protocol was immunoSEQ multiplex PCR, while the TCRdb copy is restricted to in-frame clones and leaves out a portion. V, J and clone size are taken as reported in that table, and D and trimming were inferred from the DNA itself. The top ten clones hold roughly 3.4% of a sample with a few hundred thousand clones, roughly 80% of them seen once.

Sequencing was done on a sample of peripheral blood. The clonotype originates from a woman aged 18-29 years with acute or convalescent COVID-19. V is TRBV30 and J is TRBJ2-1; no firm D call. In nucleotides, the CDR3 is TGTGCCTGGAGTGTACTTGCTGCCTACAATGAGCAGTTCTTC. It yields the protein CAWSVLAAYNEQFF.